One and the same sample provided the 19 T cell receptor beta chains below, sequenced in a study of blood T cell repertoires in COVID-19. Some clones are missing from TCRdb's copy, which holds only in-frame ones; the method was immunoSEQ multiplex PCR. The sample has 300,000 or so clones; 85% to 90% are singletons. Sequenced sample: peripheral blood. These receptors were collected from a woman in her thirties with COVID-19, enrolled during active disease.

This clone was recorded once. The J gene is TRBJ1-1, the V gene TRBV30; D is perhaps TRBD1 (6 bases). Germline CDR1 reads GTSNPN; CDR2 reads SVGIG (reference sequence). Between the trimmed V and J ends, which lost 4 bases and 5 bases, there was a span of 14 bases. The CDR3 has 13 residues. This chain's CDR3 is CAWNTGRATEAFF. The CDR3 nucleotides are TGTGCCTGGAACACAGGGAGAGCAACTGAAGCTTTCTTT.

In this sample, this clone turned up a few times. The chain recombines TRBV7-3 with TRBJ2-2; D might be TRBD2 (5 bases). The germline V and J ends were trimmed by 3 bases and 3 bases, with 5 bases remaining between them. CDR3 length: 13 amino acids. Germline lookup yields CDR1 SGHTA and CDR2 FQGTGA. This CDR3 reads CASSFSDTGELFF. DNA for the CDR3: TGTGCCAGCAGCTTTAGCGACACCGGGGAGCTGTTTTTT.

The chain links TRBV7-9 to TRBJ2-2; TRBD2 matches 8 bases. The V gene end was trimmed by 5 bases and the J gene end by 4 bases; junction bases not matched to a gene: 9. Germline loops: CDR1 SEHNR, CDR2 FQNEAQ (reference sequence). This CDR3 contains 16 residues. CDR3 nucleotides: TGTGCCAGCAGCCCGGGGGCTAGCGGGCCCACCGGGGAGCTGTTTTTT. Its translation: CASSPGASGPTGELFF.

In DNA, the CDR3 is TGTGCCAGCAGTTTGACAGACCCAATCCAAAGCTACACCTTC. It codes for CASSLTDPIQSYTF. This chain links TRBV28 with TRBJ1-2; D might be TRBD1 (5 bases). The germline CDR1 and CDR2 sequences are MDHEN and SYDVKM. V shed 3 bases and J shed 9 bases, with 17 bases lying between them. The CDR3 spans 14 residues.

This CDR3 is CASSNNRGPQVLEQYF. DNA of the CDR3: TGTGCCAGCAGCAATAACAGGGGTCCCCAGGTCCTCGAGCAGTACTTC. V and J are TRBV3-1 (or the pseudogene TRBV3-2) and TRBJ2-7; 7 nucleotides align to TRBD1. Germline V lookup: CDR1 LGHDT, CDR2 YNNKEL (reference sequence). Trimming removed 5 bases from V and 6 bases from J; junction bases left unmatched: 16. The CDR3 covers 16 residues.

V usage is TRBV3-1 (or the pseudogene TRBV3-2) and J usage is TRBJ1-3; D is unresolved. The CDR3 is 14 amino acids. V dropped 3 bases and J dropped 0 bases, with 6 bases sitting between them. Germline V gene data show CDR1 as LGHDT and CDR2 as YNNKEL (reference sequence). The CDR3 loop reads CASSQADSGNTIYF. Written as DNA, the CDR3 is TGTGCCAGCAGCCAGGCGGACTCTGGAAACACCATATATTTT.

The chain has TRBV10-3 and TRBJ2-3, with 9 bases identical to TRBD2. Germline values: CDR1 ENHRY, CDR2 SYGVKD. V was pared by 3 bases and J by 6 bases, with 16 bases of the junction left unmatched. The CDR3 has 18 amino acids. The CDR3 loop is CAISDPLTSGPGGDTQYF. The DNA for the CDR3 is TGTGCCATCAGTGACCCGTTGACTAGCGGCCCGGGCGGTGATACGCAGTATTTT.

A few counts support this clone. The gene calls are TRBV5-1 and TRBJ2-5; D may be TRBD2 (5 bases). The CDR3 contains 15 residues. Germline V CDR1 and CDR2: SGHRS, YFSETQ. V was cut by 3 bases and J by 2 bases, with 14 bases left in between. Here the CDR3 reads CASSSLGGSQETQYF. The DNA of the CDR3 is TGCGCCAGCAGCTCGCTCGGCGGGTCTCAAGAGACCCAGTACTTC.

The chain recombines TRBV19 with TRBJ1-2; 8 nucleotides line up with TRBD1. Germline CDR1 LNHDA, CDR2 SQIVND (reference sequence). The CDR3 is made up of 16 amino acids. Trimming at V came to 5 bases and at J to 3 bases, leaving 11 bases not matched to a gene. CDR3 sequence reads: CASSLWDGQGDYGYTF. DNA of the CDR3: TGTGCCAGTAGTCTCTGGGATGGACAGGGAGACTATGGCTACACCTTC.

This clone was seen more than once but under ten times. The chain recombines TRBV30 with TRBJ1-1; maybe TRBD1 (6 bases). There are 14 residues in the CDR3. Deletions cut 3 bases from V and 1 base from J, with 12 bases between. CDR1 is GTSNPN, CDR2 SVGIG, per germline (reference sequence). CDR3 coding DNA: TGTGCCTGGAGACCTCAGGGGAGGAACACTGAAGCTTTCTTT. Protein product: CAWRPQGRNTEAFF.

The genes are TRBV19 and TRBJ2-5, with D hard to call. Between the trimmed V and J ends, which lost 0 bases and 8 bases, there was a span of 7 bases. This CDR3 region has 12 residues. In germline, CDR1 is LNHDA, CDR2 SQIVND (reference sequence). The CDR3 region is CASSIDSRTQYF. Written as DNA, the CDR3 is TGTGCCAGTAGTATAGATTCCAGAACCCAGTACTTC.

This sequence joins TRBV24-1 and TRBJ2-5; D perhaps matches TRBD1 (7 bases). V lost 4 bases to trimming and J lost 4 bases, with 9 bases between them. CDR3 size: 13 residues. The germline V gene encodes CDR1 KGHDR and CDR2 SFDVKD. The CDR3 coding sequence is TGTGCCACCAGTGACCAGGGGGGAGAGACCCAGTACTTC. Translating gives CATSDQGGETQYF.

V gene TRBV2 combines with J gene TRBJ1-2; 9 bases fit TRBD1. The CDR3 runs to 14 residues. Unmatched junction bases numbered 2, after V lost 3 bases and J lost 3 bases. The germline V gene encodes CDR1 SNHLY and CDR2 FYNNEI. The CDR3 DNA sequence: TGTGCCAGCAGTGAGGGACAGGGCTACTATGGCTACACCTTC. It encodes CASSEGQGYYGYTF.

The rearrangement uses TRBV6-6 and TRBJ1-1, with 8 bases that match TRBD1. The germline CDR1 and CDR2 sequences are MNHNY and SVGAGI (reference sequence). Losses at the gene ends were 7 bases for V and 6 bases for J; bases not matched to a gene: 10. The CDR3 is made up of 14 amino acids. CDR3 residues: CASTTRQGSPEAFF. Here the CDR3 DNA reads TGTGCCAGCACCACTCGACAGGGGTCCCCTGAAGCTTTCTTT.

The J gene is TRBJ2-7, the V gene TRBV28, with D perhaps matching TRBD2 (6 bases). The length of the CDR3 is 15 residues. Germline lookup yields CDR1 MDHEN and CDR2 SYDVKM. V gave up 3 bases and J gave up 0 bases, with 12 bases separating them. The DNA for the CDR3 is TGTGCCAGCAGTTTCCTAGGACTAAGCTCCTACGAGCAGTACTTC. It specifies CASSFLGLSSYEQYF.

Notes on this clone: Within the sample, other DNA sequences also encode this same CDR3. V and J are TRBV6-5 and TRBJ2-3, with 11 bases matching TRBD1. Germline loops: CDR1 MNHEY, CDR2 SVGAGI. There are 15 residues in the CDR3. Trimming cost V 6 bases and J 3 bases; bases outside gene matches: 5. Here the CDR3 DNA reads TGTGCCAGCAGCCTCGGACAGGGGGCAACAGATACGCAGTATTTT. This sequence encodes CASSLGQGATDTQYF.

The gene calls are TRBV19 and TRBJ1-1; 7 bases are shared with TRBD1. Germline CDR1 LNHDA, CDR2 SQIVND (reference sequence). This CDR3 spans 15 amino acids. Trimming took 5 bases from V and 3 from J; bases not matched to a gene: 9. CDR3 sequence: CASSLQGRPDTEAFF. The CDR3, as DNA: TGTGCCAGTAGTTTACAGGGGCGGCCCGACACTGAAGCTTTCTTT.

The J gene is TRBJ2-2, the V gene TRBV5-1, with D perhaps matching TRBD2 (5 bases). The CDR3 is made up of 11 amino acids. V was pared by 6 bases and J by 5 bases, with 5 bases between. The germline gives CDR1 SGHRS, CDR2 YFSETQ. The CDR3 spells CASTGTGELFF. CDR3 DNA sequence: TGCGCCAGCACGGGGACCGGGGAGCTGTTTTTT.

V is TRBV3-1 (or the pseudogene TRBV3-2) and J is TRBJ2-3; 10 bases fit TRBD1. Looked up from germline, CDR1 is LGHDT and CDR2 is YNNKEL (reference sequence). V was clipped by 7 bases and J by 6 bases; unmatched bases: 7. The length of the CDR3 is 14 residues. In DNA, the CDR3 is TGTGCCAGCAACAGACAGGGGGCGCGGGATACGCAGTATTTT. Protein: CASNRQGARDTQYF.